This T cell receptor beta chain is drawn from a study of OX40 agonist ivuxolimab in advanced cancers. Study-level information: In this trial design, patients received ivuxolimab intravenously at 0.01 to 10 mg/kg every 2 weeks. Three patients showed partial responses: one hepatocellular carcinoma and two cutaneous melanoma cases. Study findings and constraints: With doses of 0.1 to 3.0 mg/kg, CD4+ and CD8+ blood T cells had undergone clonal expansion by week 6.

The length of the CDR3 is 14 residues. With 2 bases removed from V and 6 bases from J, the gap between germline ends came to 13 bases. CDR1 is MNHEY, CDR2 SVGAGI, per germline. Repertoires were generated with immunoSEQ multiplex PCR, while TCRdb's copy carries only in-frame clones and drops some. The repertoire holds tens of thousands of clones, 65% to 90% seen once, with under 45% in the top ten. This clone has more than one count but fewer than ten. Its matching antigen is unknown. The sequence was obtained from an adult with an advanced solid tumor such as melanoma, head and neck, liver or kidney cancer. The chain joins TRBV6-5 to TRBJ1-2; D gene ambiguous. The material sequenced was CD4+ or CD8+ T cells sorted from blood, taken in a trial of the OX40 agonist ivuxolimab. In nucleotides, the CDR3 is TGTGCCAGCAGTTACCTCTCGGGCTCGAATGGCTACACCTTC. Its protein is CASSYLSGSNGYTF.